The present T cell receptor (beta chain) was sequenced within a study of shared clonotypes between healthy human individuals. At the level of the study: The donor group consisted of a couple of women and three men, aged 18 to 49.

CD45RO-negative, CCR7-positively selected cells formed the naive CD8 fraction, excluding terminally differentiated effector memory CD45RA+ cells. The V and J ends lost 5 bases and 4 bases, in that order; junction bases with no gene match: 10. The CDR3 is made up of 15 amino acids. Germline loops: CDR1 SEHNR, CDR2 FQNEAQ (reference sequence). The table came from immunoSEQ multiplex PCR; TCRdb's copy has only in-frame clones and leaves some out. The repertoire consists of over 2,000,000 clones, with over 85% occurring once and the leading ten covering less than 2%. The clonotype originates from a man between 18 and 35 years old in good health. Some clones in this sample may be carry-over from other donors' samples. The chain employs TRBV7-9 and TRBJ2-5; 7 nucleotides match TRBD1. The sequenced material came from naive CD8+ T cells from PBMCs. For the CDR3, the DNA is TGTGCCAGCAGCCCCCGGGACAGAACCCTAGAGACCCAGTACTTC. It translates to CASSPRDRTLETQYF.